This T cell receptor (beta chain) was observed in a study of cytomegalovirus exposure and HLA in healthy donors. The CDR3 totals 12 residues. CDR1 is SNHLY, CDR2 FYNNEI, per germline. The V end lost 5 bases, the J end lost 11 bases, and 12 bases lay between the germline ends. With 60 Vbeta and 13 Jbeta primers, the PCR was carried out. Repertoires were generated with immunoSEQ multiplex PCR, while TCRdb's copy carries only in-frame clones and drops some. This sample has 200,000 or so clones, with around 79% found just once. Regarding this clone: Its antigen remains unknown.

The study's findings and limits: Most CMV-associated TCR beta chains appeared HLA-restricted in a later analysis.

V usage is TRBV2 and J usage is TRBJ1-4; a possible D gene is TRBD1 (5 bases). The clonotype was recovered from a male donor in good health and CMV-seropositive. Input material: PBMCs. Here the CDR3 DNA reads TGTGCCAGCAGTTTTACAGGTAGTAAACTGTTTTTT. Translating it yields CASSFTGSKLFF.